The 29 T cell receptor beta chains given below trace back to one sample, sequenced in a study of identical twins. TCRdb re-analysed the 5' RACE reads in MiXCR, keeping a single row per CDR3 protein. The table has around 200,000 distinct CDR3 sequences, approximately 9% seen once; the top ten hold 4% to 6%. Sequenced: memory (CD45RO+) T cells sorted from blood. The receptors shown here come from a woman younger than 30 in good health.

This clonotype was counted a few times. The chain recombines TRBV6-2 or TRBV6-3 with TRBJ2-7; the match to TRBD2 covers 8 bases. This CDR3 has 15 residues. Trimming at V came to 2 bases and at J to 0 bases, leaving 3 bases not matched to a gene. Germline CDR1 reads MNHEY; CDR2 reads SVGEGT. This CDR3 reads CASSYGGRHSYEQYF. The CDR3 DNA follows: TGTGCCAGCAGTTACGGCGGGAGGCACTCCTACGAGCAGTACTTC.

The chain employs TRBV5-1 and TRBJ2-1; 11 nucleotides line up with TRBD2. V gave up 0 bases and J gave up 6 bases; unmatched junction bases: 2. The V gene's germline CDR1 is SGHRS and CDR2 YFSETQ. This CDR3 is built from 15 residues. The CDR3: CASSLAGLAANEQFF. In DNA form, the CDR3 reads TGCGCCAGCAGCTTGGCGGGACTAGCGGCCAATGAGCAGTTCTTC.

In this sample, this clonotype turned up many times. This chain uses TRBV2 with TRBJ2-3; D unclear. This CDR3 has 11 amino acids. Trimming left V 6 bases short and J 2 bases short, with 3 bases between. Germline V lookup: CDR1 SNHLY, CDR2 FYNNEI. The CDR3 sequence is CASRFTDTQYF. The CDR3 DNA sequence: TGTGCCAGCAGATTCACAGATACGCAGTATTTT.

This clonotype was observed at least ten times. This chain links TRBV12-3 or TRBV12-4 with TRBJ1-2; D not resolved. The CDR3 contains 12 residues. V lost 0 bases and J 7 bases, leaving 6 bases between the germline ends. The CDR3 here is CASSLARGGYTF. DNA of the CDR3: TGTGCCAGCAGTTTAGCGCGGGGTGGCTACACCTTC.

This clonotype appeared a few times. The chain is built from TRBV20-1 and TRBJ2-1; tentative D call: TRBD1 (6 bases). The germline V gene encodes CDR1 DFQATT and CDR2 SNEGSKA (reference sequence). The CDR3 is 16 amino acids. V gave up 1 base and J gave up 5 bases, with 18 bases separating them. CDR3 residues: CSARVRRDNGHNEQFF. For the CDR3, the DNA is TGCAGTGCTAGAGTCCGCCGGGACAACGGGCACAATGAGCAGTTCTTC.

The chain is built from TRBV29-1 and TRBJ2-1; 11 bases fit TRBD2. The trim removed 7 bases at V and 9 bases at J, leaving 5 bases unmatched. This CDR3 is built from 12 residues. The germline V gene encodes CDR1 SQVTM and CDR2 ANQGSEA. As DNA, the CDR3 is TGCAGCGCAGGGACTAGCGGAGGTGAGCAGTTCTTC. Translated: CSAGTSGGEQFF.

The genes are TRBV29-1 and TRBJ2-4; tentatively, D is TRBD1 or TRBD2 (5 bases each). Trimming took off 5 bases at V and 3 bases at J, with 17 bases between the two ends. This CDR3 spans 15 amino acids. CDR1 is SQVTM, CDR2 ANQGSEA, per germline. CDR3 nucleotides: TGCAGCGTTCGCGACAGTCTAGGAGGCAAAAACATTCAGTACTTC. It specifies CSVRDSLGGKNIQYF.

This clonotype appeared a few times. The genes are TRBV20-1 and TRBJ1-1; 7 bases match TRBD1. This CDR3 has 12 residues. Germline-derived CDR1 and CDR2 are DFQATT and SNEGSKA (reference sequence). V was clipped by 7 bases and J by 6 bases; unmatched bases: 8. The CDR3: CSVQGDRAEAFF. CDR3 DNA sequence: TGCAGTGTCCAGGGGGATAGGGCTGAAGCTTTCTTT.

This clonotype came up a few times. The chain has TRBV5-6 and TRBJ1-2, with D unclear. V was cut by 0 bases and J by 8 bases, with 11 bases left in between. Germline V gene data show CDR1 as SGHDT and CDR2 as YYEEEE. This CDR3 has 13 amino acids. CDR3 region: CASSLDRLGGYTF. CDR3 bases: TGTGCCAGCAGCTTGGACAGACTAGGAGGCTACACCTTC. The full variable domain, rest sourced from reference TRBV5-6 and TRBJ1-2, is DAGVTQSPTHLIKTRGQQVTLRCSPKSGHDTVSWYQQALGQGPQFIFQYYEEEERQRGNFPDRFSGHQFPNYSSELNVNALLLGDSALYLCASSLDRLGGYTFGSGTRLTVV.

This clonotype occurred a few times. Here the CDR3 DNA reads TGTGCCAGCAGCCTCTCCGCCCCGGGACTAGCCTACGAGCAGTACTTC. Translating gives CASSLSAPGLAYEQYF. This rearrangement joins TRBV7-6 to TRBJ2-7; TRBD2 matches at 8 bases. The CDR3 contains 16 residues. J gave up 2 bases and V 5 bases, and 11 bases lay outside the gene matches. The germline gives CDR1 SGHVS, CDR2 FNYEAQ.

This clonotype has only a few counts. The genes are TRBV27 and TRBJ1-5; D ambiguous. The length of the CDR3 is 15 residues. Germline values: CDR1 MNHEY, CDR2 SMNVEV (reference sequence). The ends were cut back, 1 base at V and 1 base at J, with 8 bases in the middle. The CDR3 DNA reads TGTGCCAGCAGTTTATTTGGCAGAAGCAATCAGCCCCAGCATTTT. Amino acid sequence: CASSLFGRSNQPQHF.

The chain joins TRBV20-1 to TRBJ2-2; 10 bases are shared with TRBD2. Germline-derived CDR1 and CDR2 are DFQATT and SNEGSKA (reference sequence). V shed 3 bases, J shed 7 bases, and the junction held 8 bases outside the gene matches. This CDR3 spans 15 amino acids. The CDR3 loop reads CSASASGGAVGELFF. For the CDR3, the DNA is TGCAGTGCTAGTGCCAGCGGGGGGGCGGTCGGGGAGCTGTTTTTT.

The genes are TRBV7-9 and TRBJ2-1; 13 bases map to TRBD2. Per the germline V gene, CDR1 is SEHNR and CDR2 is FQNEAQ (reference sequence). This CDR3 contains 15 residues. V lost 2 bases and J lost 9; bases outside the gene matches: 4. CDR3 in DNA: TGTGCCAGCAGCTTATTGGGGACTAGCGGGACTGAGCAGTTCTTC. Encoded protein: CASSLLGTSGTEQFF.

The chain has TRBV9 and TRBJ2-2; D gene unclear. Trimming stripped 4 bases from V and 5 bases from J, with 21 bases between. The CDR3 runs to 17 residues. Germline CDR1 reads SGDLS; CDR2 reads YYNGEE. The DNA for the CDR3 is TGTGCCAGCAGCCCCCACCTGGTGACTCTAGGGACCGGGGAGCTGTTTTTT. Protein product: CASSPHLVTLGTGELFF.

This clonotype was detected ten times or more. The chain employs TRBV5-6 and TRBJ2-1; 9 bases line up with TRBD2. This CDR3 is built from 13 residues. Unmatched junction bases numbered 5, after V lost 4 bases and J lost 9 bases. Germline values: CDR1 SGHDT, CDR2 YYEEEE. The CDR3 reads CASSGGTSSEQFF. In DNA form, the CDR3 reads TGTGCCAGCAGCGGGGGGACTAGCTCTGAGCAGTTCTTC.

This clonotype was seen only a few times. The rearrangement joins TRBV6-2 or TRBV6-3 to TRBJ2-1; D is unresolved. V was clipped by 0 bases and J by 7 bases, with 10 bases between them. Germline V gene data show CDR1 as MNHEY and CDR2 as SVGEGT. This CDR3 is 14 amino acids long. CDR3 sequence: CASSYSPRANEQFF. DNA for the CDR3: TGTGCCAGCAGTTACTCTCCGCGAGCAAATGAGCAGTTCTTC.

This clonotype was found a few times. J is TRBJ2-4 and V is TRBV6-2 or TRBV6-3; 9 bases map to TRBD1. Germline V lookup: CDR1 MNHEY, CDR2 SVGEGT. The trim removed 10 bases at V and 6 bases at J, leaving 13 bases unmatched. The CDR3 loop spans 15 amino acids. CDR3: CATTPYRGLLNIQYF. CDR3 nucleotide sequence: TGTGCCACCACACCATACAGGGGGCTGTTAAACATTCAGTACTTC.

This clonotype has a count of ten or more. The chain has TRBV7-6 and TRBJ2-3, with D unclear. V gave up 1 base and J gave up 4 bases, with 6 bases separating them. The CDR3 sequence is 13 residues long. Germline V gene lookup returns CDR1 SGHVS and CDR2 FNYEAQ. In DNA form, the CDR3 reads TGTGCCAGCAGCTTAGAATCTCCAGATACGCAGTATTTT. The encoded protein is CASSLESPDTQYF.

This clonotype was detected a few times. This chain links TRBV6-1 with TRBJ2-3; no definite D call. Trimming removed 0 bases at V and 8 bases at J, with 15 bases between. The germline V gene encodes CDR1 MNHNS and CDR2 SASEGT. This CDR3 is built from 15 residues. Here the CDR3 reads CASSEARFKLGTQYF. CDR3 bases: TGTGCCAGCAGTGAAGCGCGTTTCAAGTTAGGTACGCAGTATTTT.

In this sample, this clonotype turned up a few times. As DNA, the CDR3 is TGTGCCAGCTCACCACCGAGACACACAGATACGCAGTATTTT. This translates into CASSPPRHTDTQYF. The chain combines TRBV18 with TRBJ2-3; D is uncertain. V lost 0 bases to trimming and J lost 2 bases, with 6 bases between them. The CDR3 is 14 residues long. CDR1 is KGHSH, CDR2 LQKENI, per germline.

This clonotype occurred many times. This chain links TRBV5-1 with TRBJ1-4; D is perhaps TRBD1 (6 bases). The CDR3 sequence is 15 residues long. In germline, CDR1 is SGHRS, CDR2 YFSETQ. V lost 0 bases to trimming and J lost 4 bases, with 10 bases between them. The DNA for the CDR3 is TGCGCCAGCAGCTTGGGGGACACGAGTAATGAAAAACTGTTTTTT. Translating it yields CASSLGDTSNEKLFF.

This clonotype was detected many times. This chain joins TRBV19 and TRBJ2-1, with TRBD2 matching over 10 bases. Germline assignment: CDR1 LNHDA and CDR2 SQIVND (reference sequence). The CDR3 runs to 16 residues. The J segment lost 6 bases and the V segment lost 5 bases, leaving 10 bases of the junction unmatched. Here the CDR3 reads CASSSSGTSALNEQFF. The CDR3 DNA follows: TGTGCCAGTAGTTCTTCCGGGACTAGCGCCCTCAATGAGCAGTTCTTC. Complete variable domain (other parts from reference TRBV19 and TRBJ2-1): DGGITQSPKYLFRKEGQNVTLSCEQNLNHDAMYWYRQDPGQGLRLIYYSQIVNDFQKGDIAEGYSVSREKKESFPLTVTSAQKNPTAFYLCASSSSGTSALNEQFFGPGTRLTVL.

This chain joins TRBV20-1 and TRBJ1-1; D uncertain. Germline CDR1 is DFQATT and CDR2 is SNEGSKA (reference sequence). This CDR3 has 13 amino acids. V gave up 0 bases and J gave up 2 bases, with 7 bases separating them. The CDR3 loop is CSARDGINTEAFF. CDR3 sequence (DNA): TGCAGTGCTAGAGACGGCATAAACACTGAAGCTTTCTTT.

This clonotype was seen more than once but under ten times. V usage is TRBV7-3 and J usage is TRBJ1-2, with D uncertain. Per germline, CDR1 SGHTA and CDR2 FQGTGA. Trimming left V 5 bases short and J 1 base short, with 11 bases between. The CDR3 contains 14 residues. CDR3 nucleotide sequence: TGTGCCAGCAGCCCTCTGGACGGTAACTATGGCTACACCTTC. Protein sequence: CASSPLDGNYGYTF.

This rearrangement joins TRBV11-3 to TRBJ2-3; D not resolved. Trimming took 4 bases from V and 2 from J, leaving 13 bases between them. This CDR3 comprises 15 residues. The germline V gene has CDR1 SGHNT and CDR2 YENEEA. CDR3 coding DNA: TGTGCCAGCAGCTCGCTCAGGTCTAACACAGATACGCAGTATTTT. This sequence encodes CASSSLRSNTDTQYF.

This chain joins TRBV7-2 and TRBJ1-1, with D unclear. Germline V lookup: CDR1 SGHTA, CDR2 FQGNSA. The CDR3 sequence is 14 residues long. Trimming pared 3 bases from V and 4 bases from J, leaving 12 bases between. CDR3 loop: CASSLARAVTEAFF. The CDR3 nucleotides read TGTGCCAGCAGCTTGGCGAGGGCGGTCACTGAAGCTTTCTTT.

V gene TRBV7-2 combines with J gene TRBJ1-6, with no clear D. From germline, CDR1 is SGHTA and CDR2 FQGNSA. This CDR3 is built from 13 residues. V was shortened by 1 base and J by 12 bases, with 10 bases between the two germline ends. The CDR3 reads CASSLEIREPLHF. The CDR3 bases are TGTGCCAGCAGCTTAGAAATCCGTGAACCCCTCCACTTT.

The chain joins TRBV5-6 to TRBJ2-7; maybe TRBD2 (5 bases). The V and J ends lost 5 bases and 0 bases respectively, with 9 bases between them. Germline CDR1 and CDR2: SGHDT and YYEEEE. The CDR3 covers 13 residues. CDR3 DNA sequence: TGTGCCAGCAGACGGAGGAGCTCCTACGAGCAGTACTTC. Its translation is CASRRRSSYEQYF.

This clonotype was detected only a few times. The rearrangement joins TRBV29-1 to TRBJ2-7; perhaps TRBD1 as D (6 bases). With 7 bases removed from V and 7 bases from J, the gap between germline ends came to 17 bases. Germline V gene lookup returns CDR1 SQVTM and CDR2 ANQGSEA. The CDR3 has 12 amino acids. In DNA form, the CDR3 reads TGCAGCGCCAGATACAGGGAATCGGAGCAGTACTTC. Protein sequence: CSARYRESEQYF.